The clone carrying this T cell receptor beta chain has only a few counts. Antigen: not known. The source of the sample is a study of identical twins. Study-wide findings and caveats: Reduced insertions were recorded for abundant cord blood beta clonotypes, with no such pattern in memory repertoires. Out-of-frame alpha sequences shared by twins showed excess low generation probability.

TCRdb re-derived calls from the 5' RACE reads in MiXCR, one entry per CDR3 protein. The table lists some 900,000 distinct CDR3 sequences, over 9% of them singletons. The ends were cut back, 3 bases at V and 4 bases at J, with 9 bases in the middle. The germline gives CDR1 MNHEY, CDR2 SMNVEV (reference sequence). This CDR3 has 13 amino acids. Another study also made use of these data, one on yellow fever vaccine responses in identical twins.

This TCR came from a woman aged 18-29 years in good health. The chain recombines TRBV27 with TRBJ1-1, with D unresolved. The sequencing input was PBMCs. CDR3 nucleotide sequence: TGTGCCAGCAGTTTTTTGATGGGCACTGAAGCTTTCTTT. Its translation: CASSFLMGTEAFF.